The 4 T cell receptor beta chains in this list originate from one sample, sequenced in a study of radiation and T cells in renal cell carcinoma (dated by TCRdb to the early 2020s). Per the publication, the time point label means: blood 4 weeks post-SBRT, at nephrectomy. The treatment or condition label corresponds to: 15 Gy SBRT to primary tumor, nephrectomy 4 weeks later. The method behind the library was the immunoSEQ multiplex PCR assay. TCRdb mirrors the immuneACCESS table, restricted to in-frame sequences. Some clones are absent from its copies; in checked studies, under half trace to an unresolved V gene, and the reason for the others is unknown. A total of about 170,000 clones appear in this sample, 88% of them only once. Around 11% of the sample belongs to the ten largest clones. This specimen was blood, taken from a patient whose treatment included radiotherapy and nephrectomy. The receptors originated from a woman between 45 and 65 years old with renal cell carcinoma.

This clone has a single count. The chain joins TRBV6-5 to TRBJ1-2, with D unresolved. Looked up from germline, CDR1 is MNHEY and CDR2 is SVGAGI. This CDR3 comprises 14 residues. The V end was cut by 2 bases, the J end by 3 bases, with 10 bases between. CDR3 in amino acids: CASSYTRGDYGYTF. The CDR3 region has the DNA TGTGCCAGCAGTTACACCCGCGGAGACTATGGCTACACCTTC.

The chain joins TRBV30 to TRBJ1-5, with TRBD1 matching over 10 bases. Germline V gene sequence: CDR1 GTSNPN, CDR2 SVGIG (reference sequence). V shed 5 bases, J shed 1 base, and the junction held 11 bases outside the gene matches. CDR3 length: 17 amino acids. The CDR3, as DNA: TGTGCCTGGGACCCGGGACAGGGGATTATCAGCAATCAGCCCCAGCATTTT. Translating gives CAWDPGQGIISNQPQHF. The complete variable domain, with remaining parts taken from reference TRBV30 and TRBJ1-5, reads SQTIHQWPATLVQPVGSPLSLECTVEGTSNPNLYWYRQAAGRGLQLLFYSVGIGQISSEVPQNLSASRPQDRQFILSSKKLLLSDSGFYLCAWDPGQGIISNQPQHFGDGTRLSIL.

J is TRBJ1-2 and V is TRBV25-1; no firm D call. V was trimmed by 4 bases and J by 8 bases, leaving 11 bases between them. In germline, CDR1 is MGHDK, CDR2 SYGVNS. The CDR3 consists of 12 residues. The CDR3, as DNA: TGTGCCAGCAGTGGATCACTACGCGGCTACACCTTC. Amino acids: CASSGSLRGYTF.

CDR3 nucleotides: TGCGCCAGCAGCCCTGGACAGGGGAGGCACGAGCAGTACTTC. This translates into CASSPGQGRHEQYF. The chain couples TRBV5-1 to TRBJ2-7; TRBD1 matches at 9 bases. Germline V gene sequence: CDR1 SGHRS, CDR2 YFSETQ. The CDR3 sequence is 14 residues long. V was pared by 4 bases and J by 5 bases, with 7 bases of the junction left unmatched.